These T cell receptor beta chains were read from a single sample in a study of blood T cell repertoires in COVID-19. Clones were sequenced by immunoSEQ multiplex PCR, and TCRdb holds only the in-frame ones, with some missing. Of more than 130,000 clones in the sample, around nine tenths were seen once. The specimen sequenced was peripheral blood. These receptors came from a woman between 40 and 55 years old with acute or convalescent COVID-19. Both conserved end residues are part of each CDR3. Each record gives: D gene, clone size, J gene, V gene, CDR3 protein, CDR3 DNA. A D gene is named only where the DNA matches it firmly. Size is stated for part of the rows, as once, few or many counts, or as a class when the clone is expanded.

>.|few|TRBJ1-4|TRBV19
CASSLSGFNEKLFF
TGTGCCAGTAGTCTCTCAGGGTTTAATGAAAAACTGTTTTTT
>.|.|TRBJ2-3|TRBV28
CASTPPGGTDTQYF
TGTGCCAGCACCCCCCCGGGGGGCACAGATACGCAGTATTTT
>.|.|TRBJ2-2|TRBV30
CAWSLVTGSGELFF
TGTGCCTGGAGCCTCGTTACGGGGAGCGGGGAGCTGTTTTTT
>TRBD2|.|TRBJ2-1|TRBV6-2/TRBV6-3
CASSHVAGGFNEQFF
TGTGCCAGCAGTCACGTAGCGGGAGGGTTCAATGAGCAGTTCTTC
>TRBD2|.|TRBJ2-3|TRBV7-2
CASSSGTSENTQYF
TGTGCCAGCAGCTCCGGGACTAGCGAAAATACGCAGTATTTT
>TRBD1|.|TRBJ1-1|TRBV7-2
CASRKNDRGTEAFF
TGTGCCAGCAGGAAAAATGACAGGGGAACTGAAGCTTTCTTT
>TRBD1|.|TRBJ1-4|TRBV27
CASSPGQVSAEKLFF
TGTGCCAGCAGTCCGGGACAGGTCTCTGCTGAAAAACTGTTTTTT
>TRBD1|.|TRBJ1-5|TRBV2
CASTMEQGAAPQPQHF
TGTGCCAGCACCATGGAACAGGGGGCGGCCCCCCAGCCCCAGCATTTT
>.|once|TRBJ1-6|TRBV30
CAWMVRANSPLHF
TGTGCCTGGATGGTCAGGGCAAATTCACCCCTCCACTTT
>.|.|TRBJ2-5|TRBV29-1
CSVDGRGGEETQYF
TGCAGCGTTGACGGTAGGGGGGGCGAGGAGACCCAGTACTTC
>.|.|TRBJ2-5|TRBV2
CASSEAVTGQETQYF
TGTGCCAGCAGTGAAGCGGTAACGGGACAAGAGACCCAGTACTTC
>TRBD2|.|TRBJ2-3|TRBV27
CASSSDSGRAADTQYF
TGTGCCAGCAGTTCCGATAGCGGGAGGGCCGCAGATACGCAGTATTTT
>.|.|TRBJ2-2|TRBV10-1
CARHIGELFF
TGCGCCAGACACATCGGGGAGCTGTTTTTT
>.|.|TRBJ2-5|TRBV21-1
CASSCKTGQSNQETQYF
TGTGCCAGCAGCTGTAAAACGGGACAGAGTAATCAAGAGACCCAGTACTTC
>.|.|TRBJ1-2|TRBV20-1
CSAFRGTTGTF
TGCAGTGCGTTTAGGGGGACGACGGGCACCTTC
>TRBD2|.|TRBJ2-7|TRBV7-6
CASSSRGGLAGYEQYF
TGTGCCAGCAGCTCTCGGGGGGGCTTAGCTGGCTACGAGCAGTACTTC
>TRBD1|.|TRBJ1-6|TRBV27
CASMAHRGPPLHF
TGTGCCAGCATGGCTCACAGGGGGCCACCCCTCCACTTT
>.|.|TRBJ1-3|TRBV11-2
CASSPGLLLRNTIYF
TGTGCCAGCAGCCCGGGACTGCTATTGAGAAACACCATATATTTT
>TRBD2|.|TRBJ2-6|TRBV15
CATSTRTSGGSGANVLTF
TGTGCCACCAGCACTCGGACTAGCGGGGGCTCTGGGGCCAACGTCCTGACTTTC
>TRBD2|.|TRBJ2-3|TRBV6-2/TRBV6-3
CASSYYRGLAGADTQYF
TGTGCCAGCAGTTACTACAGGGGACTAGCGGGAGCAGATACGCAGTATTTT
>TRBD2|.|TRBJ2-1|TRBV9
CASSPDRTSGGVGGEQFF
TGTGCCAGCAGCCCCGATCGGACTAGCGGGGGGGTAGGGGGTGAGCAGTTCTTC
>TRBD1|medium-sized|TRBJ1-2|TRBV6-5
CASRSGTASAGYTF
TGTGCCAGCAGGTCCGGGACAGCCTCTGCTGGCTACACCTTC
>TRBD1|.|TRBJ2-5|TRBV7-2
CASSGDRRETQYF
TGTGCCAGCAGCGGGGACAGGCGAGAGACCCAGTACTTC
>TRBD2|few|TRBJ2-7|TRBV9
CASSVGLAVYEQYF
TGTGCCAGCAGCGTAGGACTAGCGGTTTACGAGCAGTACTTC
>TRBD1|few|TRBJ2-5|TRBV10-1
CASSLEDKTGEETQYF
TGCGCCAGCAGTCTAGAGGATAAGACAGGGGAAGAGACCCAGTACTTC
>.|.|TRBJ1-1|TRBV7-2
CASSLLPGMNTEAFF
TGTGCCAGCAGCTTACTGCCAGGTATGAACACTGAAGCTTTCTTT
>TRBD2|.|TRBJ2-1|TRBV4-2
CASSPPEAGGFNEQFF
TGTGCCAGCAGCCCGCCAGAGGCGGGAGGGTTTAATGAGCAGTTCTTC
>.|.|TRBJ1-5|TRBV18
CASSLARDNFLNQPQHF
TGTGCCAGCTCCCTTGCCCGGGACAACTTCCTAAATCAGCCCCAGCATTTT
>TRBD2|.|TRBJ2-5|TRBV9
CASSVLAGEGQETQYF
TGTGCCAGCAGCGTATTGGCGGGAGAGGGCCAAGAGACCCAGTACTTC
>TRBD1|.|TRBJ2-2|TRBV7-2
CASSLKTPGGTNTGELFF
TGTGCCAGCAGCTTAAAAACGCCAGGGGGTACGAACACCGGGGAGCTGTTTTTT
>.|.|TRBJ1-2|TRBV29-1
CSGLSVGGGYTF
TGCAGCGGCCTATCTGTGGGGGGTGGCTACACCTTC
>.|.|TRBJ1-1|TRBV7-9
CASSLLPLSNTEAFF
TGTGCCAGCAGCTTACTGCCCCTATCGAACACTGAAGCTTTCTTT
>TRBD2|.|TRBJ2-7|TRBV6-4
CASSEGVWTSAPEQYF
TGTGCCAGCAGTGAAGGGGTCTGGACTAGCGCCCCCGAGCAGTACTTC
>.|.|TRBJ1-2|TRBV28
CASRQTMTGYGYTF
TGTGCCAGCAGGCAAACCATGACAGGCTATGGCTACACCTTC
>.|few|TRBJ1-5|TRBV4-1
CASSQGPNQPQHF
TGCGCCAGCAGCCAAGGTCCGAATCAGCCCCAGCATTTT
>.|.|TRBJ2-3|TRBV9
CASSGLDRARTQYF
TGTGCCAGCAGCGGACTAGATCGGGCCCGTACGCAGTATTTT
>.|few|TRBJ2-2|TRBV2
CASSRGAPSGELFF
TGTGCCAGCAGCCGGGGGGCCCCTTCCGGGGAGCTGTTTTTT
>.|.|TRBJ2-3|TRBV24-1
CATSAAHSSTDTQYF
TGTGCCACCAGTGCTGCCCACAGCAGCACAGATACGCAGTATTTT
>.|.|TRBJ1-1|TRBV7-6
CASSQITGSMNTEAFF
TGTGCCAGCAGCCAAATTACAGGTTCCATGAACACTGAAGCTTTCTTT
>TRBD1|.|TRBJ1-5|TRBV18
CASSTGQSSNQPQHF
TGTGCCAGCTCAACGGGACAGTCCAGCAATCAGCCCCAGCATTTT
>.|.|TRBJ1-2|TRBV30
CAWTRGTGYTF
TGTGCCTGGACCCGGGGGACCGGCTACACCTTC
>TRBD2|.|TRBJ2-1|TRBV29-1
CSVRSGGFNEQFF
TGCAGCGTCCGTAGCGGGGGGTTCAATGAGCAGTTCTTC
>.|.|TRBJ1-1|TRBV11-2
CASTEHLNTEAFF
TGTGCCAGCACCGAACACCTGAACACTGAAGCTTTCTTT
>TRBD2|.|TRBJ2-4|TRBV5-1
CASATSGGGAKNIQYF
TGCGCCAGCGCCACTAGCGGGGGGGGTGCCAAAAACATTCAGTACTTC
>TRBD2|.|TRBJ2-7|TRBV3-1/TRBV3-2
CAVPGLESHEQYF
TGTGCGGTCCCGGGACTAGAAAGTCACGAGCAGTACTTC
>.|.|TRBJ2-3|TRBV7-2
CASSLLRDTQYF
TGTGCCAGCAGTCTTCTTAGAGATACGCAGTATTTT
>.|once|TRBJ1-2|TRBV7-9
CASSLVGASHYGYTF
TGTGCCAGCAGCTTAGTAGGGGCTAGTCACTATGGCTACACCTTC
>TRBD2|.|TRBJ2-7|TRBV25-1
CASSGNERGSTSYEQYF
TGTGCCAGCAGTGGGAACGAGCGGGGGTCAACCTCTTACGAGCAGTACTTC
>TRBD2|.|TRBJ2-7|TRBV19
CASSILAGGVYEQYF
TGTGCCAGTAGTATACTGGCGGGAGGAGTCTACGAGCAGTACTTC
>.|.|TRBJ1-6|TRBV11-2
CASSPLRGTLHF
TGTGCCAGCAGCCCCTTACGAGGTACCCTCCACTTT
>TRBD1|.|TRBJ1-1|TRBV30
CAWGTGETEAFF
TGTGCCTGGGGGACAGGGGAAACTGAAGCTTTCTTT
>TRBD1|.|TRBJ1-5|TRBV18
CASSPPGAGGQPQHF
TGTGCCAGCTCACCACCCGGCGCAGGGGGGCAGCCCCAGCATTTT
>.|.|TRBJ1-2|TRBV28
CASSLPSSGYTF
TGTGCCAGCAGTTTACCCTCTAGCGGCTACACCTTC
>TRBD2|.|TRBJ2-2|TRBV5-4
CASSRRAGGPLGELFF
TGTGCCAGCAGCCGACGAGCGGGAGGGCCTTTGGGGGAGCTGTTTTTT
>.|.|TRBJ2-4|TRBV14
CASSQVPGLPYF
TGTGCCAGCAGCCAGGTGCCGGGACTTCCCTACTTC
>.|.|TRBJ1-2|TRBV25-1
CASSDRTLANYGYTF
TGTGCCAGCAGTGACAGGACACTCGCTAACTATGGCTACACCTTC
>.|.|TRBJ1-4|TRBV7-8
CASSLSGFNEKLFF
TGTGCCAGCAGCTTGTCGGGATTTAATGAAAAACTGTTTTTT
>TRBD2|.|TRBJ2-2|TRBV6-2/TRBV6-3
CASSYYGTSKTGELFF
TGTGCCAGCAGTTACTACGGGACTAGTAAAACCGGGGAGCTGTTTTTT
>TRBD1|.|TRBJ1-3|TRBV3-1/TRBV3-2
CASSPFPGGARGNTIYF
TGTGCCAGCAGCCCATTTCCAGGGGGCGCGAGGGGAAACACCATATATTTT
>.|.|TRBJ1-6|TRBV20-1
CSASKPGADNSPLHF
TGCAGTGCTAGTAAGCCTGGGGCTGATAATTCACCCCTCCACTTT